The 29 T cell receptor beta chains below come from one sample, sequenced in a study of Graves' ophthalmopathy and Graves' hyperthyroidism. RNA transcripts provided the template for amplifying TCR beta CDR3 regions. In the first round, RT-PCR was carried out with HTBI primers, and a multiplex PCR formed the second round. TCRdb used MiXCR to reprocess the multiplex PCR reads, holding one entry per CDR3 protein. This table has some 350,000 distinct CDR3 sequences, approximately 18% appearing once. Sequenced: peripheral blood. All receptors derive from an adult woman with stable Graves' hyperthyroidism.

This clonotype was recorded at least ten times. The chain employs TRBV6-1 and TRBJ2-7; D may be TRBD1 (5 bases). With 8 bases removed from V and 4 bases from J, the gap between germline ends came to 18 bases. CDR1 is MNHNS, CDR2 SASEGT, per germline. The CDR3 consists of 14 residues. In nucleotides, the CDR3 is TGTGCCAGCGGACAATCTTGGGGATCGTACGAGCAGTACTTC. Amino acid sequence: CASGQSWGSYEQYF.

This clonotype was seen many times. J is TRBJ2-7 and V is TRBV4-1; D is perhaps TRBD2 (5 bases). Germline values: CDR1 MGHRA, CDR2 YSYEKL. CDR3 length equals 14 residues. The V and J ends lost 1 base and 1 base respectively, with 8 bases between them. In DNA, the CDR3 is TGCGCCAGCAGCCAAGTCGGGGAGTCCTACGAGCAGTACTTC. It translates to CASSQVGESYEQYF.

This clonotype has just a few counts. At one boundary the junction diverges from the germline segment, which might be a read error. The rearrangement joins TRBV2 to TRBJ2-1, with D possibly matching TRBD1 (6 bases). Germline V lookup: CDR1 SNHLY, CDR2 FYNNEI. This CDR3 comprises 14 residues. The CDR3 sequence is CASNPTGSHNEKFF. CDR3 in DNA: TGTGCCAGCAACCCCACAGGGAGCCACAATGAGAAGTTCTTC.

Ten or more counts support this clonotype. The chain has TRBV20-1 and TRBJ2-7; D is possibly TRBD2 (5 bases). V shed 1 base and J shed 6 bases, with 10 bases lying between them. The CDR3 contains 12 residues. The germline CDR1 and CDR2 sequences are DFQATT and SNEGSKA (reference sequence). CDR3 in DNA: TGCAGTGCTAGAGTTAGCGTGGGCGAGCAGTACTTC. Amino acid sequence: CSARVSVGEQYF.

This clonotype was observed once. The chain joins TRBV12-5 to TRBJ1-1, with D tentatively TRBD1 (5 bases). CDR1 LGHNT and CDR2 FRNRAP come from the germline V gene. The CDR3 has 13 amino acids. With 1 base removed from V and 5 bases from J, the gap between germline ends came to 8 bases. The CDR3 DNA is TGTGCTAGTGGTTTGGGCAGGGAGACTGAAGCTTTCTTT. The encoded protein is CASGLGRETEAFF.

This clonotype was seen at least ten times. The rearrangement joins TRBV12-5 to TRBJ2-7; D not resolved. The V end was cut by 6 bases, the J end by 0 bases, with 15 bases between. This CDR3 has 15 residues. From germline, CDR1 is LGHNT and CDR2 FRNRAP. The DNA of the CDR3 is TGTGCTAGTGGCGACGGTCCGGGTAGCTCCTACGAGCAGTACTTC. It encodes CASGDGPGSSYEQYF.

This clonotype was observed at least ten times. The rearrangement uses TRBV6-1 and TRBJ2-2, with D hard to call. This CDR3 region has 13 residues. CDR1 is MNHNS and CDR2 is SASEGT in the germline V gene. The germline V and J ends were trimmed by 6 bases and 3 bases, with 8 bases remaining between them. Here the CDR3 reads CASSLLYTGELFF. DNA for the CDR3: TGTGCCAGCAGCCTTCTATACACCGGGGAGCTGTTTTTT.

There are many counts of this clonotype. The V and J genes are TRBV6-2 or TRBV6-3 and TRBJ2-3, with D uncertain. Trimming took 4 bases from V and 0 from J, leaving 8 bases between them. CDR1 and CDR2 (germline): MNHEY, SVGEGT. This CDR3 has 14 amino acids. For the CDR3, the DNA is TGTGCCAGCAGTTTTCTGCGCAGCACAGATACGCAGTATTTT. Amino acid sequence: CASSFLRSTDTQYF.

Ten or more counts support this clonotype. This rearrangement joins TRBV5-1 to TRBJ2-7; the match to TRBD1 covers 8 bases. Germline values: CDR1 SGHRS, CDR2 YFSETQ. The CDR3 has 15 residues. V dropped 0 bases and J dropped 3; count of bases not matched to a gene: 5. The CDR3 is CASSLGDDRGYEQYF. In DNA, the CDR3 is TGCGCCAGCAGCTTGGGCGACGACAGGGGCTACGAGCAGTACTTC. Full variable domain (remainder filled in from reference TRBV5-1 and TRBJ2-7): KAGVTQTPRYLIKTRGQQVTLSCSPISGHRSVSWYQQTPGQGLQFLFEYFSETQRNKGNFPGRFSGRQFSNSRSEMNVSTLELGDSALYLCASSLGDDRGYEQYFGPGTRLTVT.

CDR3 region: CASSDSGRPSSPLHF. In DNA, the CDR3 is TGTGCCAGCAGTGACTCTGGCAGGCCAAGTTCACCCCTCCACTTT. The chain recombines TRBV6-4 with TRBJ1-6; D call uncertain. Trimming removed 0 bases from V and 9 bases from J, with 12 bases in between. Germline V gene sequence: CDR1 MRHNA, CDR2 SNTAGT. The CDR3 loop spans 15 amino acids.

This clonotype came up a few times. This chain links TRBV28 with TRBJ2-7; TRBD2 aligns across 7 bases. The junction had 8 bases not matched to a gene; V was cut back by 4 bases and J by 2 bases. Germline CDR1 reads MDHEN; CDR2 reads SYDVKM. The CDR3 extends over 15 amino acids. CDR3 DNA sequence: TGTGCCAGCAGTTCGGCCCCGGGACTAACCTACGAGCAGTACTTC. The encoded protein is CASSSAPGLTYEQYF.

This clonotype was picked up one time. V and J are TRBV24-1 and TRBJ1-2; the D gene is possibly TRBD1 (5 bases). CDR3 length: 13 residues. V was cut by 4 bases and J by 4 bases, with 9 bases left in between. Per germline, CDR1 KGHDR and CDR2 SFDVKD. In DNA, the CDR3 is TGTGCCACCAGTGACGCGACAGTCTATGGCTACACCTTC. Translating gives CATSDATVYGYTF.

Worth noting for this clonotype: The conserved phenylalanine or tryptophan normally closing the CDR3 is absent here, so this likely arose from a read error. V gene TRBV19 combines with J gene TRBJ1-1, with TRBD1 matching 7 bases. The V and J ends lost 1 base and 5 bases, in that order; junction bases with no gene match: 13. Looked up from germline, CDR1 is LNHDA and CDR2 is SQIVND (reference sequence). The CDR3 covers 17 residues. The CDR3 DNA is TGTGCCAGTAGTATAGTTGGAGGGGGCGCGAGGAGGACTGAAGCTTTCTCT. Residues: CASSIVGGGARRTEAFS.

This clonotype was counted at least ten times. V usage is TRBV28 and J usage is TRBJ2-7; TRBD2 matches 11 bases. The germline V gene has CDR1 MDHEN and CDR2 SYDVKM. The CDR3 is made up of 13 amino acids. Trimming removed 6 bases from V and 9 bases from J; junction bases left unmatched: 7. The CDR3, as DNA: TGTGCCAGCAGAGACGGGACTAGCGGAGCGCAGTACTTC. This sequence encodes CASRDGTSGAQYF.

CDR3 DNA: TGTGCCAGCAGCTTGGTCCTGGACAGGGAAGGAACTGAAGCTTTCTTT. This translates into CASSLVLDREGTEAFF. The rearrangement links TRBV5-6 to TRBJ1-1, with 8 nucleotides matching TRBD1. There are 16 residues in the CDR3. Germline V gene data show CDR1 as SGHDT and CDR2 as YYEEEE. V shed 0 bases, J shed 5 bases, and the junction held 9 bases outside the gene matches. The complete variable domain, with remaining parts taken from reference TRBV5-6 and TRBJ1-1, reads DAGVTQSPTHLIKTRGQQVTLRCSPKSGHDTVSWYQQALGQGPQFIFQYYEEEERQRGNFPDRFSGHQFPNYSSELNVNALLLGDSALYLCASSLVLDREGTEAFFGQGTRLTVV.

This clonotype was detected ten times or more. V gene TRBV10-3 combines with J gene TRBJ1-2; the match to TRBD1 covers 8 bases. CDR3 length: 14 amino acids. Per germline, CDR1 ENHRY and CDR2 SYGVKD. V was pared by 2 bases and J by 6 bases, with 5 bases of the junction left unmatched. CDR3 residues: CAISERDRIHGYTF. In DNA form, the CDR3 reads TGTGCCATCAGTGAGAGGGACAGGATCCATGGCTACACCTTC.

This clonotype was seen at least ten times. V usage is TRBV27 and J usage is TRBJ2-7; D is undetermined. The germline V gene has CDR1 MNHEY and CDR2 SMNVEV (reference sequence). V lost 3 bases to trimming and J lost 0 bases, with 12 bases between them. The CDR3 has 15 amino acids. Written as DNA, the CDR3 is TGTGCCAGCAGTTTCCGAGCCAGGAGCTCCTACGAGCAGTACTTC. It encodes CASSFRARSSYEQYF.

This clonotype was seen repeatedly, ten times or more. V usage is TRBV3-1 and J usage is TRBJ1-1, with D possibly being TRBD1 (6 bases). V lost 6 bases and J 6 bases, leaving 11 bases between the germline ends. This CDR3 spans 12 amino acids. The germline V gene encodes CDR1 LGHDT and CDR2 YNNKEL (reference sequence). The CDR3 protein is CASSQQGSEAFF. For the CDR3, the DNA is TGTGCCAGCAGTCAACAGGGATCTGAAGCTTTCTTT.

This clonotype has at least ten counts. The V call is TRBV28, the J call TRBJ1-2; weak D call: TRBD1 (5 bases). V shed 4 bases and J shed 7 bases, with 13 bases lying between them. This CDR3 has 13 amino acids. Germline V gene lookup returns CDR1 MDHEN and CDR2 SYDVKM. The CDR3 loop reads CASSSGRRRGYTF. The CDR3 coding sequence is TGTGCCAGCAGTTCGGGGCGCCGGCGTGGCTACACCTTC.

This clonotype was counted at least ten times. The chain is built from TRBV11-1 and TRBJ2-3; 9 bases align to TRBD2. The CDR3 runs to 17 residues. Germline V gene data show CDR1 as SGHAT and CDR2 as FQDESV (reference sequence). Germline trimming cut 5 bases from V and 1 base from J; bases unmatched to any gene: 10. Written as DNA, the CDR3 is TGTGCCAGCAGCCCCGGGACTAGCCGGAGTCGCACAGATACGCAGTATTTT. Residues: CASSPGTSRSRTDTQYF.

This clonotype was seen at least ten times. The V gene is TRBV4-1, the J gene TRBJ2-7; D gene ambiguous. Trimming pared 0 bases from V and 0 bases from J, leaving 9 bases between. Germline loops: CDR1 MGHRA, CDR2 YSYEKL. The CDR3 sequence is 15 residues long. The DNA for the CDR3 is TGCGCCAGCAGCCAAGAGACGGCCTCCTCCTACGAGCAGTACTTC. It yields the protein CASSQETASSYEQYF.

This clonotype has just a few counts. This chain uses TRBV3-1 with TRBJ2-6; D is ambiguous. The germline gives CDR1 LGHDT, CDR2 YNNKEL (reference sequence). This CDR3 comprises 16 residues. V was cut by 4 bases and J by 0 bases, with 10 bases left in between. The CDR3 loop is CASSPRPLSGANVLTF. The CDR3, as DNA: TGTGCCAGCAGCCCCAGGCCCCTCTCTGGGGCCAACGTCCTGACTTTC. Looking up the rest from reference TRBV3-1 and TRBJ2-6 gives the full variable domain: DTAVSQTPKYLVTQMGNDKSIKCEQNLGHDTMYWYKQDSKKFLKIMFSYNNKELIINETVPNRFSPKSPDKAHLNLHINSLELGDSAVYFCASSPRPLSGANVLTFGAGSRLTVL.

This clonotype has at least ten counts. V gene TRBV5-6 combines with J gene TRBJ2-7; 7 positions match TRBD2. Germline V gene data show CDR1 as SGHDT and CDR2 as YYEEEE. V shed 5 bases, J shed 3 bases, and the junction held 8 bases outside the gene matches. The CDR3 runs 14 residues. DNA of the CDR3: TGTGCCAGCAGATGGGGGGGGGATTACTACGAGCAGTACTTC. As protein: CASRWGGDYYEQYF.

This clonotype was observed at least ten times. In nucleotides, the CDR3 is TGTGCCAGCAGCGGCGCTAGAAATCAGCCCCAGCATTTT. Protein: CASSGARNQPQHF. The chain combines TRBV2 with TRBJ1-5; no firm D call. Germline V gives CDR1 SNHLY, CDR2 FYNNEI. The ends were cut back, 6 bases at V and 4 bases at J, with 10 bases in the middle. This CDR3 is built from 13 residues.

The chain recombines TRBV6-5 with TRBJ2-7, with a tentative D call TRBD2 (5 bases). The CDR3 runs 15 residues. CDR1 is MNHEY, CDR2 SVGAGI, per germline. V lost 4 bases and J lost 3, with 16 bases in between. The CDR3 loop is CASSLSSLGSYEQYF. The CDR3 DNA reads TGTGCCAGCAGTTTATCATCCCTAGGGAGCTACGAGCAGTACTTC.

The CDR3 DNA reads TGCAGTGCTAGTACAGGGGTCCCTCAAGAGACCCAGTACTTC. Protein product: CSASTGVPQETQYF. This chain connects TRBV20-1 to TRBJ2-5; 7 positions match TRBD1. The CDR3 totals 14 residues. Germline V gives CDR1 DFQATT, CDR2 SNEGSKA (reference sequence). V lost 3 bases and J lost 2; bases outside the gene matches: 6.

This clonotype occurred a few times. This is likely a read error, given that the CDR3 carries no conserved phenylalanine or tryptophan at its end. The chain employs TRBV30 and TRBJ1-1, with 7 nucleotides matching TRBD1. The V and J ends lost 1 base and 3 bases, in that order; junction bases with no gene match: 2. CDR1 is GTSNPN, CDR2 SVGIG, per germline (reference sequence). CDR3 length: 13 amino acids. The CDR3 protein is CAWSAQGYTEAFL. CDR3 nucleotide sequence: TGTGCCTGGAGTGCACAGGGGTACACTGAAGCTTTCCTT.

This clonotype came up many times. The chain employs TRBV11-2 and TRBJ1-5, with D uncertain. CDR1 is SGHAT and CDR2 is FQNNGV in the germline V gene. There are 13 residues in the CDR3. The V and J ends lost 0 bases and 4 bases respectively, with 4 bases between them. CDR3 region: CASSLEENQPQHF. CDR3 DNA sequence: TGTGCCAGCAGCTTAGAGGAAAATCAGCCCCAGCATTTT.

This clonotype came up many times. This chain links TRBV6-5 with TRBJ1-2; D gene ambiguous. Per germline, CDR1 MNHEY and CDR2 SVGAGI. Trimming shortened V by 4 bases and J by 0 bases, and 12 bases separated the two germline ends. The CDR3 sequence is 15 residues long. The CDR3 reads CASSSPTETNYGYTF. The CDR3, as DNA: TGTGCCAGCAGTTCCCCGACCGAAACTAACTATGGCTACACCTTC.